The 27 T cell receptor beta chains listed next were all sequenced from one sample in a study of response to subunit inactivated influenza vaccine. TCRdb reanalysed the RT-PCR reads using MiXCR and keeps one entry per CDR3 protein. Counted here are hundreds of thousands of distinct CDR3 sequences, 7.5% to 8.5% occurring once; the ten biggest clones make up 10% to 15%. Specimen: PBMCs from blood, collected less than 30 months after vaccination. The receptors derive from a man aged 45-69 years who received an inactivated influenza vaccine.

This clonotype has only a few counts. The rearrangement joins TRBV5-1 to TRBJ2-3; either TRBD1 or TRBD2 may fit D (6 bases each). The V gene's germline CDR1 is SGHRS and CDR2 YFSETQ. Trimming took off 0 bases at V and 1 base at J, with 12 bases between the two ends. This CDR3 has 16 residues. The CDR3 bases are TGCGCCAGCAGCTTGGATCCGGGGGCGGGCACAGATACGCAGTATTTT. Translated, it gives CASSLDPGAGTDTQYF.

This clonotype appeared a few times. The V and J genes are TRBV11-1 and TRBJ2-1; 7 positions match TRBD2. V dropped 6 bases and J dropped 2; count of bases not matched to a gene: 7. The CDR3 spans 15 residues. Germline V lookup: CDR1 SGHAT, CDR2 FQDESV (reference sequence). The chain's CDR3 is CASRRGLAAYNEQFF. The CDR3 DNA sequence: TGTGCCAGCAGGCGAGGGCTAGCGGCCTACAATGAGCAGTTCTTC.

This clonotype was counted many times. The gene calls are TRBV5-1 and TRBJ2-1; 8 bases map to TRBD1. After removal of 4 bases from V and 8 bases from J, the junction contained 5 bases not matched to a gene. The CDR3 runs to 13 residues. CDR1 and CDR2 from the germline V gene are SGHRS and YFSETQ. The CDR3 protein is CASSGRQGHEQFF. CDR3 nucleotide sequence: TGCGCCAGCAGCGGAAGACAGGGGCATGAGCAGTTCTTC.

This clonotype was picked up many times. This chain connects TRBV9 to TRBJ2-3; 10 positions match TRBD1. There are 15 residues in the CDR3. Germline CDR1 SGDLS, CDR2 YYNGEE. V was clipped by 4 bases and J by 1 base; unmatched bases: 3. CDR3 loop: CASSFGTGGTDTQYF. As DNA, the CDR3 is TGTGCCAGCAGCTTTGGGACAGGGGGCACAGATACGCAGTATTTT. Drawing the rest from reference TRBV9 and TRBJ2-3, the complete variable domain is DSGVTQTPKHLITATGQRVTLRCSPRSGDLSVYWYQQSLDQGLQFLIQYYNGEERAKGNILERFSAQQFPDLHSELNLSSLELGDSALYFCASSFGTGGTDTQYFGPGTRLTVL.

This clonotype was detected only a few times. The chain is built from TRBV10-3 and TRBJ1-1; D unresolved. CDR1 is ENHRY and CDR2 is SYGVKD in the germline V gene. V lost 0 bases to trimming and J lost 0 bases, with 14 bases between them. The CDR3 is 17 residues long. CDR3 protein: CAISESDRRLMNTEAFF. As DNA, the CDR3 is TGTGCCATCAGTGAGTCTGACCGCCGACTAATGAACACTGAAGCTTTCTTT.

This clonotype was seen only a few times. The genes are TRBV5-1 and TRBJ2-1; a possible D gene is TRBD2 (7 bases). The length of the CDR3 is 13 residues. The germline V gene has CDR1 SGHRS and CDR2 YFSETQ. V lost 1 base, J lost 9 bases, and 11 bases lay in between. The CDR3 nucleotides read TGCGCCAGCAGCTTGAGTCGGGGGGCTGAGCAGTTCTTC. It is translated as CASSLSRGAEQFF.

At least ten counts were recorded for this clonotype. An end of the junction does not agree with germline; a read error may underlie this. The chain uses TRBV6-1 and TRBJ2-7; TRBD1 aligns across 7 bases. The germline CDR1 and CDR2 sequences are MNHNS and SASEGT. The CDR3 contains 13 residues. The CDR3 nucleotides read TGTGCCAGCACGACAGGGATCTCCCACGAGCAGTACTTC. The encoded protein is CASTTGISHEQYF.

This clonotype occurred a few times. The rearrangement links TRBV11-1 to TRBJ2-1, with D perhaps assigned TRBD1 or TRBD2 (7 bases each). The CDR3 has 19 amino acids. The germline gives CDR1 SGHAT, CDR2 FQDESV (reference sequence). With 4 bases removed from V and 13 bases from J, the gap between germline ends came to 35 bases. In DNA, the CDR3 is TGTGCCAGCAGCTATATGGGAGGGGGCTCCTTCACTCCAATGGGTGTACAGTTCTTC. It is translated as CASSYMGGGSFTPMGVQFF.

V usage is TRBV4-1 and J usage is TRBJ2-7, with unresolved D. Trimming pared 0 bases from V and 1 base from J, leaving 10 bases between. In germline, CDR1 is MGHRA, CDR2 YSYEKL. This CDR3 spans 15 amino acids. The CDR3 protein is CASSQDLDGSYEQYF. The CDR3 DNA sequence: TGCGCCAGCAGCCAAGATTTGGACGGATCCTACGAGCAGTACTTC.

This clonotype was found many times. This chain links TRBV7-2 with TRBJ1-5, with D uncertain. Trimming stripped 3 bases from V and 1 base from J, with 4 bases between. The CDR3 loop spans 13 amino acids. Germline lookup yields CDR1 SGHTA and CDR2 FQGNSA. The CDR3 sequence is CASSFVSNQPQHF. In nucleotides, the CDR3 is TGTGCCAGCAGCTTCGTGAGCAATCAGCCCCAGCATTTT.

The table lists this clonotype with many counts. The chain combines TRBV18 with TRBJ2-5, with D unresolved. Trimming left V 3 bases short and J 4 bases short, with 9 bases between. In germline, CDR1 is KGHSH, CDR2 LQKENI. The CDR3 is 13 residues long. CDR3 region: CASSPSNLETQYF. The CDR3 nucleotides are TGTGCCAGCTCACCGTCGAACTTAGAGACCCAGTACTTC.

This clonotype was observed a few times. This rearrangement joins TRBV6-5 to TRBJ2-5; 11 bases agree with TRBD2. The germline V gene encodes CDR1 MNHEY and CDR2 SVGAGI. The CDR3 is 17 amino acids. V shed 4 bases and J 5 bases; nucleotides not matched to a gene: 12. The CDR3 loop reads CASSSTRLAGIGETQYF. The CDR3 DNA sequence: TGTGCCAGCAGTTCCACCCGACTAGCGGGGATAGGGGAGACCCAGTACTTC.

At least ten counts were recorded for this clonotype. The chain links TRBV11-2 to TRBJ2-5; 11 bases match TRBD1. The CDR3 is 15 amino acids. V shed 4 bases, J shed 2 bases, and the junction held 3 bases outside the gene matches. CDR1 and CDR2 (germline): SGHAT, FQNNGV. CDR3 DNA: TGTGCCAGCAGCTACGGACAGGGGGCACAAGAGACCCAGTACTTC. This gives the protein CASSYGQGAQETQYF.

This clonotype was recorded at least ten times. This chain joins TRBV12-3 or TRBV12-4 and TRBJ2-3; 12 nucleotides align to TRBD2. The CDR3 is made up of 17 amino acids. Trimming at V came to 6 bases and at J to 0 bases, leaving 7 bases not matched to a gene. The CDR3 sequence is CASSLRLAGVSTDTQYF. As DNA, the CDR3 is TGTGCCAGCAGCTTGAGACTAGCGGGGGTTAGCACAGATACGCAGTATTTT.

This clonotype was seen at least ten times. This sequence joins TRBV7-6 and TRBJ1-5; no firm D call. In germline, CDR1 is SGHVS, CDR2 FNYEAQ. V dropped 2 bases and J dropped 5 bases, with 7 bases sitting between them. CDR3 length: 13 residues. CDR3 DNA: TGTGCCAGCAGCTTATCCCTATATCAGCCCCAGCATTTT. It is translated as CASSLSLYQPQHF.

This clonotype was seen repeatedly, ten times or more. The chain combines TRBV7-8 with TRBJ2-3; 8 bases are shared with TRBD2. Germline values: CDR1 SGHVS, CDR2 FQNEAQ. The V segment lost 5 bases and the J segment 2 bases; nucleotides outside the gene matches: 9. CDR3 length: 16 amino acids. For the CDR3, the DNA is TGTGCCAGCAGCGTAACTAGCGGAGCAGCCACAGATACGCAGTATTTT. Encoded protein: CASSVTSGAATDTQYF.

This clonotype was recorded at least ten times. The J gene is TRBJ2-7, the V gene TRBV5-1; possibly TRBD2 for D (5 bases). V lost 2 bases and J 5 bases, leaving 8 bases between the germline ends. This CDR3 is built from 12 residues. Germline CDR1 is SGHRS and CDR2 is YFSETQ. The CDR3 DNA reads TGCGCCAGCAGCTTAACTAGTGACGAGCAGTACTTC. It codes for CASSLTSDEQYF. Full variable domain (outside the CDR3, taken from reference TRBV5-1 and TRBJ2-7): KAGVTQTPRYLIKTRGQQVTLSCSPISGHRSVSWYQQTPGQGLQFLFEYFSETQRNKGNFPGRFSGRQFSNSRSEMNVSTLELGDSALYLCASSLTSDEQYFGPGTRLTVT.

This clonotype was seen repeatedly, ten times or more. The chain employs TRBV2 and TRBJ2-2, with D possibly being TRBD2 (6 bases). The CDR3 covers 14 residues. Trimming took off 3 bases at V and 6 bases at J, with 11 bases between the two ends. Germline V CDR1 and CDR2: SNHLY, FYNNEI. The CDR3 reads CASSDQGGAGELFF. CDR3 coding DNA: TGTGCCAGCAGTGACCAGGGAGGCGCCGGGGAGCTGTTTTTT. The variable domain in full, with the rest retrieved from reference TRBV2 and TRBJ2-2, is EPEVTQTPSHQVTQMGQEVILRCVPISNHLYFYWYRQILGQKVEFLVSFYNNEISEKSEIFDDQFSVERPDGSNFTLKIRSTKLEDSAMYFCASSDQGGAGELFFGEGSRLTVL.

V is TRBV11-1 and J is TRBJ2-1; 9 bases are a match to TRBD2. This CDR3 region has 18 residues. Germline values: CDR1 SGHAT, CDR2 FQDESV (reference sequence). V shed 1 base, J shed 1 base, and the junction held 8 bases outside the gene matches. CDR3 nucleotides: TGTGCCAGCAGCTTAGGGGTGGGGCTAGCGGGGTCCTACAATGAGCAGTTCTTC. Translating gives CASSLGVGLAGSYNEQFF. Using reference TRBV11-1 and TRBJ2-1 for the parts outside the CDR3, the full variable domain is EAEVAQSPRYKITEKSQAVAFWCDPISGHATLYWYRQILGQGPELLVQFQDESVVDDSQLPKDRFSAERLKGVDSTLKIQPAELGDSAMYLCASSLGVGLAGSYNEQFFGPGTRLTVL.

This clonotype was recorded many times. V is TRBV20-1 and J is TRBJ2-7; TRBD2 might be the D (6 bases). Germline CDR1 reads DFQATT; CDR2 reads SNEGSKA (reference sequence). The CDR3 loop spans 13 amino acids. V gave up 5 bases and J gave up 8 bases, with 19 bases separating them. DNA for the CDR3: TGCAGTGCTGGCAGGGACTTGGGGACTCAGCAGTACTTC. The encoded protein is CSAGRDLGTQQYF.

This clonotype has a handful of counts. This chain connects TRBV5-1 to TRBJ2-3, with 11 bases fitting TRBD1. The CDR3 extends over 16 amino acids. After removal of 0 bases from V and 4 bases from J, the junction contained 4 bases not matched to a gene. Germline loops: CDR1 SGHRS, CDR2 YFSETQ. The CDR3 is CASSLGSGQGADTQYF. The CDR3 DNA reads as TGCGCCAGCAGCTTGGGGTCGGGACAGGGGGCAGATACGCAGTATTTT.

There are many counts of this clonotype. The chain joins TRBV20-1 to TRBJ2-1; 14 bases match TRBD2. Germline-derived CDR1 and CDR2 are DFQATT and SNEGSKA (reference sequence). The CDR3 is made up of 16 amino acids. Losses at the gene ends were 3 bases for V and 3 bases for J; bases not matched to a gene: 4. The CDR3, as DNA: TGCAGTGCTAGCGGGGGGACTAGCGGGAGCTACAATGAGCAGTTCTTC. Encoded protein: CSASGGTSGSYNEQFF.

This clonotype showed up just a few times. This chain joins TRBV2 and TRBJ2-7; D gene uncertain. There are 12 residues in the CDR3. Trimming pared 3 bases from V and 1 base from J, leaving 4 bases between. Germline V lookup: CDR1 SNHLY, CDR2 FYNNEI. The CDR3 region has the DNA TGTGCCAGCAGTGAGGCGTCCTACGAGCAGTACTTC. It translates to CASSEASYEQYF.

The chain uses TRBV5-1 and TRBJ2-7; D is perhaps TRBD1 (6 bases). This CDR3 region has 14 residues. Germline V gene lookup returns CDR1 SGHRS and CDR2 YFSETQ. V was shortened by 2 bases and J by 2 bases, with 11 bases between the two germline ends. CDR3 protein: CASSFRGDTYEQYF. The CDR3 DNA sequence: TGCGCCAGCAGCTTCCGAGGGGACACCTACGAGCAGTACTTC.

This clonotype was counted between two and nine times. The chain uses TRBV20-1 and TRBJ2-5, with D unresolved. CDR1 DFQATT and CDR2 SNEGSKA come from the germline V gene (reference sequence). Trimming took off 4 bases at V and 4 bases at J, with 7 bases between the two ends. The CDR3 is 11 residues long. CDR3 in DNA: TGCAGTGCTAAATCCGGAGAGACCCAGTACTTC. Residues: CSAKSGETQYF.

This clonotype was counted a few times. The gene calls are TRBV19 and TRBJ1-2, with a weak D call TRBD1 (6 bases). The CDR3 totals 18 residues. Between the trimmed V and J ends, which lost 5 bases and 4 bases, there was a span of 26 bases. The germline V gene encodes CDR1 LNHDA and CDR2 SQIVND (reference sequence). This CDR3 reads CASSSGGVGDPFVYGYTF. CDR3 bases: TGTGCCAGTAGTTCCGGGGGCGTAGGGGACCCTTTCGTCTATGGCTACACCTTC. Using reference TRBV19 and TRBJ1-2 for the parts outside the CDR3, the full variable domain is DGGITQSPKYLFRKEGQNVTLSCEQNLNHDAMYWYRQDPGQGLRLIYYSQIVNDFQKGDIAEGYSVSREKKESFPLTVTSAQKNPTAFYLCASSSGGVGDPFVYGYTFGSGTRLTVV.

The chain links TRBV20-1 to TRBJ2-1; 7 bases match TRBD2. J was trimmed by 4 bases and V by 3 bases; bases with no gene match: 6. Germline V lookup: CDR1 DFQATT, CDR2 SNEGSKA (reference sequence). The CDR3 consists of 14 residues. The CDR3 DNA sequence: TGCAGTGCTAGCGTCCAGCGGGGTTACAATGAGCAGTTCTTC. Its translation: CSASVQRGYNEQFF.